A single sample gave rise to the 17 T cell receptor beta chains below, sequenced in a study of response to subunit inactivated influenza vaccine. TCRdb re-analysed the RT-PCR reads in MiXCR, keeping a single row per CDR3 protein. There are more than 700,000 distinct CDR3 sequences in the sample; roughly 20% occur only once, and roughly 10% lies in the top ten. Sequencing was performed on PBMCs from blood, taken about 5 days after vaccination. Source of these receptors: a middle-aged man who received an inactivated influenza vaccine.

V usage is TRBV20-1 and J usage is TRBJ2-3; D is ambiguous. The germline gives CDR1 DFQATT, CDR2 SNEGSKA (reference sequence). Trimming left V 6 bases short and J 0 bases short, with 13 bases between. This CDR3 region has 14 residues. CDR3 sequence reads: CSATKVLSTDTQYF. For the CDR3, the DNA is TGCAGTGCAACAAAAGTCCTTAGCACAGATACGCAGTATTTT.

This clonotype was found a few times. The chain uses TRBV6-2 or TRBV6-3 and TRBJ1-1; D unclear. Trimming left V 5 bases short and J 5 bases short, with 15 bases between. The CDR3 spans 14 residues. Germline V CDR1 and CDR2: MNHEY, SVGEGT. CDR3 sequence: CASSPRARRTEAFF. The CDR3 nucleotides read TGTGCCAGCAGTCCTCGGGCGCGGCGGACTGAAGCTTTCTTT.

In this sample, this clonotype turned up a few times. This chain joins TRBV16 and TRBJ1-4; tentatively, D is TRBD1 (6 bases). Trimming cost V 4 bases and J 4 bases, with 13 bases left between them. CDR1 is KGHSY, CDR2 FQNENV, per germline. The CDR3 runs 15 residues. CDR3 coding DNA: TGTGCCAGCAGCCCCAGCAGGGGCCATAATGAAAAACTGTTTTTT. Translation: CASSPSRGHNEKLFF.

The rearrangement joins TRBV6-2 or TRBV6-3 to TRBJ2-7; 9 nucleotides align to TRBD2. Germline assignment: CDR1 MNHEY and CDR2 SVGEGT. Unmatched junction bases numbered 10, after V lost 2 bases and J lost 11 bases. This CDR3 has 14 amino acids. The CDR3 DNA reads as TGTGCCAGCAGTTACATCGGTAGCGGGAGCCTGGAGTACTTC. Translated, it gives CASSYIGSGSLEYF.

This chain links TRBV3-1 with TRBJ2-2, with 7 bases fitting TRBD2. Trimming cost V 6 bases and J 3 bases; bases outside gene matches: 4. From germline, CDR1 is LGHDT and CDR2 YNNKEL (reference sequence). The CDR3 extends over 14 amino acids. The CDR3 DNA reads TGTGCCAGCAGTCCGGGGGGTCACACCGGGGAGCTGTTTTTT. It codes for CASSPGGHTGELFF.

The CDR3 DNA sequence: TGTGCCAGCAGCCAAGAATGGGGGGCCCAAGAGACCCAGTACTTC. As protein: CASSQEWGAQETQYF. This rearrangement joins TRBV3-1 to TRBJ2-5, with D perhaps given as TRBD1 or TRBD2 (6 bases each). The CDR3 is 15 residues long. CDR1 and CDR2 from the germline V gene are LGHDT and YNNKEL (reference sequence). V gave up 0 bases and J gave up 1 base, with 9 bases separating them.

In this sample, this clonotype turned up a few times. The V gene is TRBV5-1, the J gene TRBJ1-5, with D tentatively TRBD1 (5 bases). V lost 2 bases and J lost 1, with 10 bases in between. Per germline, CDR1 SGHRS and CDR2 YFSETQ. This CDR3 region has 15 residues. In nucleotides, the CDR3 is TGCGCCAGCAGCTTTAACGAGGGGAGCAATCAGCCCCAGCATTTT. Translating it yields CASSFNEGSNQPQHF.

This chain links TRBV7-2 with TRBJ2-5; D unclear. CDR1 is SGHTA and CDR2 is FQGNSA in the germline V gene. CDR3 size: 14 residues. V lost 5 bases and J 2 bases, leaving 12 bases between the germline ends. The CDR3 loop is CASSMRTEQETQYF. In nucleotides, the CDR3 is TGTGCCAGCAGCATGAGGACGGAACAAGAGACCCAGTACTTC.

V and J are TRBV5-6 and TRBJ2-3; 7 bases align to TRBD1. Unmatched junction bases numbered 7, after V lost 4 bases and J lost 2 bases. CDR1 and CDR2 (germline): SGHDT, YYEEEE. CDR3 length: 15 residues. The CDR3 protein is CASSPQDRYTDTQYF. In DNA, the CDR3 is TGTGCCAGCAGCCCACAGGACAGGTACACAGATACGCAGTATTTT.

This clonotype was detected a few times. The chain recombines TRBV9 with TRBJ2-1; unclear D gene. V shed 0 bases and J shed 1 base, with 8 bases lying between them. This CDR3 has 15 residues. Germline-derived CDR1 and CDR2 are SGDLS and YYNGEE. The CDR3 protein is CASSVVVGSYNEQFF. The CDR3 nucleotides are TGTGCCAGCAGCGTAGTCGTCGGATCCTACAATGAGCAGTTCTTC.

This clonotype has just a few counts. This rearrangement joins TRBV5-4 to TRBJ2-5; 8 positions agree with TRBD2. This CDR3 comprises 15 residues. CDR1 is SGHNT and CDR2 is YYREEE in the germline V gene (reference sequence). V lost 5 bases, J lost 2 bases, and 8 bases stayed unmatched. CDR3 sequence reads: CASSLAIAGQETQYF. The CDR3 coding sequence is TGTGCCAGCAGTCTGGCCATAGCGGGACAAGAGACCCAGTACTTC.

This CDR3 reads CSASDGSGGGDEQFF. Here the CDR3 DNA reads TGCAGTGCTAGTGACGGGTCGGGAGGGGGGGATGAGCAGTTCTTC. This rearrangement joins TRBV20-1 to TRBJ2-1; TRBD2 agrees at 8 bases. The V gene's germline CDR1 is DFQATT and CDR2 SNEGSKA (reference sequence). The CDR3 contains 15 residues. V was clipped by 3 bases and J by 8 bases; unmatched bases: 12.

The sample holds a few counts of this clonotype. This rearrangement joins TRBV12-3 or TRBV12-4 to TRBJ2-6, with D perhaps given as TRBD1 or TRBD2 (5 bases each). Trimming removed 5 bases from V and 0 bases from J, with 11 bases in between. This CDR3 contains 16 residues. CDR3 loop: CASSGLGTSGANVLTF. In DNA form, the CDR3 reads TGTGCCAGCAGTGGCCTAGGGACCTCTGGGGCCAACGTCCTGACTTTC.

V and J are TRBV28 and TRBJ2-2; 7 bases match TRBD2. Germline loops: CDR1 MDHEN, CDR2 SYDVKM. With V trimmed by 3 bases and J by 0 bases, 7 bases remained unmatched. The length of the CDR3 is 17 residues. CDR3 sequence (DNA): TGTGCCAGCAGTTTGATGGGAGGGGCTACGAACACCGGGGAGCTGTTTTTT. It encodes CASSLMGGATNTGELFF.

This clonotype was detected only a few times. CDR3 amino acids: CASSPQYLQRGNTEAFF. CDR3 DNA sequence: TGTGCCAGCAGTCCGCAGTATCTGCAGAGGGGAAACACTGAAGCTTTCTTT. The J gene is TRBJ1-1, the V gene TRBV28; possibly TRBD1 for D (5 bases). This CDR3 contains 17 residues. Germline V lookup: CDR1 MDHEN, CDR2 SYDVKM. The V and J ends lost 5 bases and 2 bases respectively, with 21 bases between them.

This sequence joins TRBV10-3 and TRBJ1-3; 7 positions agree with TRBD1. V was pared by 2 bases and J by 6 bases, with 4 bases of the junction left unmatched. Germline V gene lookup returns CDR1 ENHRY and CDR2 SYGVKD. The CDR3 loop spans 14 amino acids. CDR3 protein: CAISEGQDVNTIYF. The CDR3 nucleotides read TGTGCCATCAGTGAGGGACAGGACGTAAACACCATATATTTT.

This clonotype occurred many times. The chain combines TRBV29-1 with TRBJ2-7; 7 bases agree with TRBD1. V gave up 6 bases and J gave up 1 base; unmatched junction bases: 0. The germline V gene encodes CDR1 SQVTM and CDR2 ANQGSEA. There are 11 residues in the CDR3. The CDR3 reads CSVRGSYEQYF. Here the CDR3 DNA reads TGCAGCGTCAGGGGGTCCTACGAGCAGTACTTC.